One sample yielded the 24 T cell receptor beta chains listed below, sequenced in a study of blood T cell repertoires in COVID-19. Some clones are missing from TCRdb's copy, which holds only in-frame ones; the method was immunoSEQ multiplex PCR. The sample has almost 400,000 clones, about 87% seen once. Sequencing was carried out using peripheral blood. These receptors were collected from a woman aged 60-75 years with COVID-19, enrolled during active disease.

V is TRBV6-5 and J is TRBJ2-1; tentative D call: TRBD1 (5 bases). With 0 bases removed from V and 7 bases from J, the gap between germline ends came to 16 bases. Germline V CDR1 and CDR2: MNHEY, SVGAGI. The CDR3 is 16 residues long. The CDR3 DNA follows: TGTGCCAGCAGTTACTCACTCCCAGGGTCAAAGAATGAGCAGTTCTTC. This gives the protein CASSYSLPGSKNEQFF.

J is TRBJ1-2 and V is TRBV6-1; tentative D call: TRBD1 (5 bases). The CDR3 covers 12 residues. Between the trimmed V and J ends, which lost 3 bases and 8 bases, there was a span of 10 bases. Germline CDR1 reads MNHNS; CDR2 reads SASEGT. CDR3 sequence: CASSDTSGGYTF. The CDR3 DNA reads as TGTGCCAGCAGTGACACGTCAGGGGGCTACACCTTC.

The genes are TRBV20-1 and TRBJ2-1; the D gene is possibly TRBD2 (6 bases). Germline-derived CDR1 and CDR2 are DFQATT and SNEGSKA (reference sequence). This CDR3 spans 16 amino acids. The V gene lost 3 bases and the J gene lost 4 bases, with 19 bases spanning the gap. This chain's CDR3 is CSASREVGQSYNEQFF. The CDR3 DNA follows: TGCAGTGCTAGTAGGGAGGTAGGCCAGTCTTACAATGAGCAGTTCTTC.

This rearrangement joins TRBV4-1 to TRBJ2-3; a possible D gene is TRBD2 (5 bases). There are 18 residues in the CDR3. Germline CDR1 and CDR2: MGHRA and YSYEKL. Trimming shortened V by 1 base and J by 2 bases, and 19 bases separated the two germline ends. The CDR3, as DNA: TGCGCCAGCAGCCAAGTTGGGAGCGGAGCACTTTTCACAGATACGCAGTATTTT. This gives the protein CASSQVGSGALFTDTQYF.

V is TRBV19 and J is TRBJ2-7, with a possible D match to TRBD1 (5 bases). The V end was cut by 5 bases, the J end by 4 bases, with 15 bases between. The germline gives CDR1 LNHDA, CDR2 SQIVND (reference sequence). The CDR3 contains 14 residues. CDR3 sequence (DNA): TGTGCCAGTAGTTTAAGACAGAAGAGTTACGAGCAGTACTTC. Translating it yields CASSLRQKSYEQYF.

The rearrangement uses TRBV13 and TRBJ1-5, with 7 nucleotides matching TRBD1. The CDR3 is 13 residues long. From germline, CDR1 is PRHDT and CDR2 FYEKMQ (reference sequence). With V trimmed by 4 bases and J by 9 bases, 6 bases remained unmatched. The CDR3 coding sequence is TGTGCCAGCAGCTCTGACAGGGTGGGGCCCCAGCATTTT. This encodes CASSSDRVGPQHF.

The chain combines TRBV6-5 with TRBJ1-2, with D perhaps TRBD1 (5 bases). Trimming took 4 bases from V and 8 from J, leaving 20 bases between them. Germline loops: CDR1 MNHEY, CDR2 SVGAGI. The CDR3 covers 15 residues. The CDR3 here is CASSSPPAGPGGYTF. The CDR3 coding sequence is TGTGCCAGCAGTTCTCCCCCCGCGGGACCGGGGGGCTACACCTTC.

The CDR3 is CASSPRGSGVFEQYF. Written as DNA, the CDR3 is TGTGCCAGCTCCCCGCGGGGTAGCGGGGTATTCGAGCAGTACTTC. The chain joins TRBV18 to TRBJ2-7, with 8 nucleotides matching TRBD2. This CDR3 spans 15 amino acids. V lost 6 bases, J lost 6 bases, and 13 bases stayed unmatched. Germline V gene lookup returns CDR1 KGHSH and CDR2 LQKENI. The whole variable domain, remainder taken from reference TRBV18 and TRBJ2-7, is NAGVMQNPRHLVRRRGQEARLRCSPMKGHSHVYWYRQLPEEGLKFMVYLQKENIIDESGMPKERFSAEFPKEGPSILRIQQVVRGDSAAYFCASSPRGSGVFEQYFGPGTRLTVT.

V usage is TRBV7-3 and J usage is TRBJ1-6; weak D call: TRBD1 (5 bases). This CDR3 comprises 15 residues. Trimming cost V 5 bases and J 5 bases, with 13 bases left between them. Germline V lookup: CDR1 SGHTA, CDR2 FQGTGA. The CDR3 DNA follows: TGTGCCAGCAGCATCGCCGGGACTAATAATTCACCCCTCCACTTT. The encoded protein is CASSIAGTNNSPLHF.

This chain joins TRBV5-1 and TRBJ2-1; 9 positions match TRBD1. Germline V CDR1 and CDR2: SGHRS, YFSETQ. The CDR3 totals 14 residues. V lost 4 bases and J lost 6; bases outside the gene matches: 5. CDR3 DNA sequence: TGCGCCAGCAGCACGGGACAGGGAATCAATGAGCAGTTCTTC. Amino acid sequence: CASSTGQGINEQFF.

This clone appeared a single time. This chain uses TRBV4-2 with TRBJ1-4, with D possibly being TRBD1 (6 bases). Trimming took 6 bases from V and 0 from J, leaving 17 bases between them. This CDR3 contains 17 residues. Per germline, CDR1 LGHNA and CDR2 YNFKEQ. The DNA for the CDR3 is TGTGCCAGCAGACCCTCCGGGGGGCTGGCAACTAATGAAAAACTGTTTTTT. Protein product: CASRPSGGLATNEKLFF.

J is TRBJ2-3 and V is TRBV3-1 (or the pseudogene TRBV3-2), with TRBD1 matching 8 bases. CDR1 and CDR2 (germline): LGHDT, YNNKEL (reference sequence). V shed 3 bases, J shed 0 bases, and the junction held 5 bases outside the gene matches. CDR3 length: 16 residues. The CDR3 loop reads CASSHRGTGSTDTQYF. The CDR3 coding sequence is TGTGCCAGCAGCCACAGAGGGACAGGTAGCACAGATACGCAGTATTTT.

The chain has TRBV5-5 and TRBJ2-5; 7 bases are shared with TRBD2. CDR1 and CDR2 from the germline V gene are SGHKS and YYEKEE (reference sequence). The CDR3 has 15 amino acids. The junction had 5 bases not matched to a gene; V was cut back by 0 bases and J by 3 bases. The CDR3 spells CASSLGPGGEETQYF. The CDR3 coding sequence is TGTGCCAGCAGCTTGGGGCCGGGGGGAGAAGAGACCCAGTACTTC.

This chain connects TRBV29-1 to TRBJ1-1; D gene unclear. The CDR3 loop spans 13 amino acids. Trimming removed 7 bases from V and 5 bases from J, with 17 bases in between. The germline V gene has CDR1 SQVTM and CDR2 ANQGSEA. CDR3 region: CSALGAAGTEAFF. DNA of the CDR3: TGCAGCGCGTTGGGAGCGGCGGGAACTGAAGCTTTCTTT. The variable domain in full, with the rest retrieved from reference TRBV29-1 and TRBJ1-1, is SAVISQKPSRDICQRGTSLTIQCQVDSQVTMMFWYRQQPGQSLTLIATANQGSEATYESGFVIDKFPISRPNLTFSTLTVSNMSPEDSSIYLCSALGAAGTEAFFGQGTRLTVV.

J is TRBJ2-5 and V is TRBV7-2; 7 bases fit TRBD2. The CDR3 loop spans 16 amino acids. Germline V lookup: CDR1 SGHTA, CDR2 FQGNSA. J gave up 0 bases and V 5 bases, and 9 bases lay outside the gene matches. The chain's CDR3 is CASSRGVQVYQETQYF. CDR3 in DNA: TGTGCCAGCAGCCGGGGGGTACAGGTGTACCAAGAGACCCAGTACTTC. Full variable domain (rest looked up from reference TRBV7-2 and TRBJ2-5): GAGVSQSPSNKVTEKGKDVELRCDPISGHTALYWYRQSLGQGLEFLIYFQGNSAPDKSGLPSDRFSAERTGGSVSTLTIQRTQQEDSAVYLCASSRGVQVYQETQYFGPGTRLLVL.

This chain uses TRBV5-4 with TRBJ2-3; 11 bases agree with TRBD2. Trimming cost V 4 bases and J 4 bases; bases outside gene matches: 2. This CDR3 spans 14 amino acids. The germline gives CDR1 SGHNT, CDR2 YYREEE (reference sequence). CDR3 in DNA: TGTGCCAGCAGCGAGGGACTAGCGGCAGATACGCAGTATTTT. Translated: CASSEGLAADTQYF.

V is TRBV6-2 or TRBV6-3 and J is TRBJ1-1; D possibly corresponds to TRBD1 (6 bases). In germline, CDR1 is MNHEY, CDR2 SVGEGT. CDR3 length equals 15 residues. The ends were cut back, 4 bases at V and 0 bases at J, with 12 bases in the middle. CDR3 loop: CASSLYRVMNTEAFF. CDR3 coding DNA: TGTGCCAGCAGTTTATACAGGGTAATGAACACTGAAGCTTTCTTT.

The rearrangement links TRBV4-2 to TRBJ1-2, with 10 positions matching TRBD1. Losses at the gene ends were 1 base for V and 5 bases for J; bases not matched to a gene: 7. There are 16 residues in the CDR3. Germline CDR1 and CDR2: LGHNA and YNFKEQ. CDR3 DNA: TGTGCCAGCAGCCAAGTAAAGACAGGGGGCTATTATGGCTACACCTTC. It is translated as CASSQVKTGGYYGYTF.

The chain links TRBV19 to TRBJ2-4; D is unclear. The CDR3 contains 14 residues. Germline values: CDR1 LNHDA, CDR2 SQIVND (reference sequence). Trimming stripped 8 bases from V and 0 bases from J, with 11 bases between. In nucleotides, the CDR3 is TGTGCCAGTTCCCTCGAGGTAGCCAAAAACATTCAGTACTTC. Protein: CASSLEVAKNIQYF.

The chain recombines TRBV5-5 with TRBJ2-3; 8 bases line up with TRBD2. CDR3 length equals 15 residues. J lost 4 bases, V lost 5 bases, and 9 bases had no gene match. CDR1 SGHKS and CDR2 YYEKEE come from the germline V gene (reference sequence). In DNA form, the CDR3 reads TGTGCCAGCAGGAAAGCCGGGGGGGCGGCAGATACGCAGTATTTT. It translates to CASRKAGGAADTQYF.

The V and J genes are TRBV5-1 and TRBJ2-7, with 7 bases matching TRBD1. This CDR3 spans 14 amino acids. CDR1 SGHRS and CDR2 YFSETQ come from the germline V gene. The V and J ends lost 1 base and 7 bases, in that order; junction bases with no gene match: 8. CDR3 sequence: CASSLWGQMNEQYF. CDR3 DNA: TGCGCCAGCAGCTTGTGGGGACAGATGAATGAGCAGTACTTC.

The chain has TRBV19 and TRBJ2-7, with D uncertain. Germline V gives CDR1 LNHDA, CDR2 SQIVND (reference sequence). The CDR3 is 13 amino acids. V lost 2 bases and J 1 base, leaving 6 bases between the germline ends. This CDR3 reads CASSIQVSYEQYF. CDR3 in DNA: TGTGCCAGTAGTATACAGGTTTCCTACGAGCAGTACTTC.

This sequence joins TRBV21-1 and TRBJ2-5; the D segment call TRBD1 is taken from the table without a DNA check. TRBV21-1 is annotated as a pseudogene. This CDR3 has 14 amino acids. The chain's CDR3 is CASMLRVRQETQYF. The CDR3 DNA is TGTGCCAGCATGCTCAGGGTAAGGCAAGAGACCCAGTACTTC.

The chain's CDR3 is CASSLRGGYEQYF. The CDR3 region has the DNA TGTGCCAGCAGCCTCCGGGGGGGATACGAGCAGTACTTC. V and J are TRBV12-3 or TRBV12-4 and TRBJ2-7; 8 nucleotides line up with TRBD2. V trimming: 6 bases; J trimming: 4 bases; junction bases outside the gene matches: 5. The CDR3 is made up of 13 amino acids.